Each of the 3 T cell receptor beta chains below was sequenced from the same sample in a study of cytomegalovirus exposure and HLA in healthy donors. Generated by immunoSEQ multiplex PCR, the TCRdb table keeps only in-frame clones and is missing some. The repertoire holds 300,000 to 450,000 clones, with about nine tenths as singletons. The sequencing sample was made of PBMCs. The receptors shown here come from a woman in her late teens or twenties in good health and CMV-seronegative.

This clone was counted only a few times. This chain joins TRBV27 and TRBJ2-5; TRBD2 matches at 7 bases. The ends lost 0 bases at V and 4 bases at J; junction bases unmatched: 5. The germline V gene has CDR1 MNHEY and CDR2 SMNVEV (reference sequence). This CDR3 region has 15 residues. The CDR3 bases are TGTGCCAGCAGTTTATCAAGGACTAGAGGAGAGACCCAGTACTTC. Its protein product is CASSLSRTRGETQYF.

V and J are TRBV6-1 and TRBJ1-1; no clear D gene. This CDR3 region has 13 residues. V shed 5 bases and J shed 2 bases, with 9 bases lying between them. Germline loops: CDR1 MNHNS, CDR2 SASEGT. The CDR3 sequence: CASSFRGNTEAFF. DNA of the CDR3: TGTGCCAGCAGTTTTCGGGGTAACACTGAAGCTTTCTTT.

J is TRBJ2-1 and V is TRBV15, with D tentatively TRBD2 (6 bases). The germline V gene has CDR1 LNHNV and CDR2 YYDKDF (reference sequence). The length of the CDR3 is 12 residues. The ends were cut back, 3 bases at V and 6 bases at J, with 6 bases in the middle. CDR3 amino acids: CATSRGGNEQFF. For the CDR3, the DNA is TGTGCCACCAGCAGGGGGGGCAATGAGCAGTTCTTC.